The rows below give T cell receptor beta chains drawn from one sample of a study of T cells after yellow fever vaccination. TCRdb reprocessed the 5' RACE reads via MiXCR and lists one record per CDR3 protein. The table has hundreds of thousands of distinct CDR3 sequences, just over 20% seen once; the top ten hold approximately 16%. The sequenced sample was PBMCs, obtained roughly 20 days after the first yellow fever vaccination. These receptors were taken from a man aged 18 to 35 who received the YFV17D yellow fever vaccine. CDR3s include the opening cysteine and the closing phenylalanine or tryptophan. A D gene is named only where the DNA matches it firmly. Some rows have no size entry. The others give once, few or many, or a class for an expanded clone.

J,V,size,D,CDR3,DNA
TRBJ2-4,TRBV20-1,-,-,CSAREVSRSIQYF,TGCAGTGCTAGAGAGGTTAGCCGGAGCATTCAGTACTTC
TRBJ2-1,TRBV6-2/TRBV6-3,few,-,CASSYRGQYNEQFF,TGTGCCAGCAGTTACCGGGGCCAATACAATGAGCAGTTCTTC
TRBJ2-3,TRBV29-1,few,-,CSVASGASTDTQYF,TGCAGCGTTGCTTCGGGGGCAAGCACAGATACGCAGTATTTT
TRBJ2-5,TRBV6-2/TRBV6-3,few,-,CASSFGTRSGETQYF,TGTGCCAGCAGTTTCGGGACACGGTCGGGGGAGACCCAGTACTTC
TRBJ2-2,TRBV10-3,-,-,CAISESEAGELFF,TGTGCCATCAGTGAGTCGGAGGCCGGGGAGCTGTTTTTT
TRBJ1-1,TRBV6-2/TRBV6-3,-,TRBD1,CASRRDRVSFTEAFF,TGTGCCAGCAGGCGGGACAGGGTATCGTTCACTGAAGCTTTCTTT
TRBJ2-7,TRBV4-3,-,-,CASSQDPRGDEQYF,TGCGCCAGCAGCCAAGATCCCAGGGGTGACGAGCAGTACTTC
TRBJ1-1,TRBV11-2,-,TRBD1,CASSLTGVAFF,TGTGCCAGCAGCTTGACAGGGGTAGCTTTCTTT
TRBJ1-3,TRBV5-1,-,-,CASSATNSGNTIYF,TGCGCCAGCAGCGCGACTAACTCTGGAAACACCATATATTTT
TRBJ2-1,TRBV4-3,-,-,CASSQDWANRGEQFF,TGCGCCAGCAGCCAAGATTGGGCAAATAGGGGTGAGCAGTTCTTC
TRBJ2-3,TRBV12-3/TRBV12-4,few,TRBD2,CASRRRTSGGGDADTQYF,TGTGCCAGCAGGAGGAGGACTAGCGGGGGGGGCGACGCAGATACGCAGTATTTT
TRBJ2-3,TRBV7-2,-,-,CASSLVATSTDTQYF,TGTGCCAGCAGCTTAGTGGCAACTAGCACAGATACGCAGTATTTT
TRBJ2-2,TRBV12-3/TRBV12-4,-,-,CASDKQGGSGELFF,TGTGCCAGCGATAAACAGGGAGGGTCCGGGGAGCTGTTTTTT
TRBJ1-5,TRBV15,-,-,CATSPRVGNQPQHF,TGTGCCACCAGCCCCCGAGTAGGAAATCAGCCCCAGCATTTT
TRBJ2-7,TRBV20-1,-,-,CSARDLGSYEQYF,TGCAGTGCTAGAGATCTGGGCTCCTACGAGCAGTACTTC
TRBJ1-1,TRBV7-8,-,TRBD1,CASSSGQGGGEAFF,TGTGCCAGCAGCTCAGGACAGGGGGGCGGTGAAGCTTTCTTT
TRBJ2-5,TRBV6-5,-,TRBD1,CAGKTGDETQYF,TGTGCCGGAAAGACAGGGGATGAGACCCAGTACTTC
TRBJ2-7,TRBV25-1,many,-,CASSPRSYEQYF,TGTGCCAGCAGTCCGAGATCCTACGAGCAGTACTTC
TRBJ2-1,TRBV15,-,-,CATSRVAQAGEQFF,TGTGCCACCAGCAGAGTCGCACAGGCTGGCGAGCAGTTCTTC
TRBJ2-2,TRBV4-3,-,-,CASSQDMSYGNTGELFF,TGCGCCAGCAGCCAAGATATGTCCTACGGGAACACCGGGGAGCTGTTTTTT
TRBJ2-7,TRBV12-3/TRBV12-4,-,TRBD1,CASSLVWTGHHEQYF,TGTGCCAGCAGTTTGGTTTGGACAGGGCACCACGAGCAGTACTTC
TRBJ1-1,TRBV7-9,-,-,CASSLVVSPNTEAFF,TGTGCCAGCAGCTTAGTCGTGTCGCCAAACACTGAAGCTTTCTTT
TRBJ2-5,TRBV4-3,few,-,CASSQGGGAGETQYF,TGCGCCAGCAGCCAAGGCGGCGGGGCGGGTGAGACCCAGTACTTC
TRBJ2-2,TRBV9,few,-,CASSANPGRNTGELFF,TGTGCCAGCAGCGCTAACCCGGGACGAAACACCGGGGAGCTGTTTTTT
TRBJ1-1,TRBV5-5,few,-,CASLRGIYTEAFF,TGTGCCTCCCTTAGGGGGATTTACACTGAAGCTTTCTTT
TRBJ2-2,TRBV6-2/TRBV6-3,-,-,CASSKRPDQNTGELFF,TGTGCCAGCAGTAAACGGCCAGACCAAAACACCGGGGAGCTGTTTTTT
TRBJ2-1,TRBV19,-,-,CASILRGEQFF,TGTGCCAGTATCCTTCGTGGTGAGCAGTTCTTC
TRBJ2-1,TRBV6-5,-,-,CASSYRDVGEQFF,TGTGCCAGCAGTTACAGGGACGTCGGTGAGCAGTTCTTC
TRBJ1-5,TRBV2,-,-,CASSVSAGGQPQHF,TGTGCCAGCAGTGTGTCGGCCGGGGGGCAGCCCCAGCATTTT
TRBJ2-5,TRBV6-6,few,TRBD2,CASLPGGQETQYF,TGTGCCAGCCTCCCGGGGGGTCAAGAGACCCAGTACTTC
TRBJ2-7,TRBV7-6,-,TRBD1,CASSPRTGHYEQYF,TGTGCCAGCAGCCCAAGGACAGGGCATTACGAGCAGTACTTC
TRBJ1-2,TRBV4-1,-,-,CASSLQRANYGYTF,TGCGCCAGCAGCCTACAGAGAGCTAACTATGGCTACACCTTC
TRBJ1-1,TRBV7-9,-,TRBD1,CASSFMTGLAYEAFF,TGTGCCAGCAGCTTCATGACAGGGTTAGCATATGAAGCTTTCTTT
TRBJ2-3,TRBV4-3,few,-,CASSQEGGWGNTDTQYF,TGCGCCAGCAGCCAGGAAGGGGGTTGGGGAAACACAGATACGCAGTATTTT
TRBJ2-1,TRBV5-1,few,-,CASSSGVAAYSYNEQFF,TGCGCCAGCAGCTCCGGAGTAGCGGCCTACTCCTACAATGAGCAGTTCTTC
TRBJ2-5,TRBV29-1,few,-,CSVQGIQEETQYF,TGCAGCGTTCAAGGGATTCAGGAAGAGACCCAGTACTTC
TRBJ1-2,TRBV28,-,-,CASRLVTGRYGYTF,TGTGCCAGCAGATTGGTGACAGGTCGCTATGGCTACACCTTC
TRBJ1-3,TRBV5-1,few,-,CASSLAQSSGNTIYF,TGCGCCAGCAGCTTGGCTCAGAGCTCTGGAAACACCATATATTTT
TRBJ1-2,TRBV20-1,once,-,CSAREGETGFYGYTF,TGCAGTGCTAGAGAAGGGGAGACAGGATTCTATGGCTACACCTTC
TRBJ1-2,TRBV20-1,-,-,CSAPGVLGYTF,TGCAGTGCTCCAGGGGTTTTAGGCTACACCTTC
TRBJ2-3,TRBV5-1,few,-,CASSLAPQRGTDTQYF,TGCGCCAGCAGCTTGGCCCCACAGAGAGGGACAGATACGCAGTATTTT
TRBJ1-6,TRBV6-5,-,-,CASSYRTLSSYNSPLHF,TGTGCCAGCAGTTACCGGACCTTGAGCTCCTATAATTCACCCCTCCACTTT
TRBJ1-1,TRBV20-1,few,TRBD1,CSAKGQGARNTEAFF,TGCAGTGCTAAAGGACAGGGGGCGCGGAACACTGAAGCTTTCTTT
TRBJ2-7,TRBV6-5,-,-,CASSLADFPYEQYF,TGTGCCAGCAGTTTAGCGGACTTCCCATACGAGCAGTACTTC
TRBJ2-3,TRBV6-1,few,TRBD2,CASRRLAGGPPDTQYF,TGTGCCAGCAGGCGACTAGCGGGGGGGCCCCCAGATACGCAGTATTTT
TRBJ2-4,TRBV5-1,few,-,CASSFTGPQTIQYF,TGCGCCAGCAGCTTTACCGGGCCACAAACCATTCAGTACTTC
TRBJ2-1,TRBV6-5,-,TRBD2,CASSYPGGGADNEQFF,TGTGCCAGCAGTTACCCGGGGGGAGGGGCCGACAATGAGCAGTTCTTC